This T cell receptor beta chain is from a study of shared clonotypes between healthy human individuals. Study information: Each donor contributed plates that comprised three CD4 naive, three CD4 memory, two CD8 naive and one CD8 memory. Study-wide points: At large depth, rarefaction still showed sorted-subset sequencing to be incomplete. What limited the represented genetic and exposure-history diversity was the small number of donors.

Assay: immunoSEQ multiplex PCR; the TCRdb copy retains only in-frame clones and omits some. The data hold 2,500,000 or so clones, with approximately 92% observed a single time. About this clone: What it binds is unknown. Other nucleotide sequences from this sample produce the same CDR3.

The CDR3 covers 13 residues. Germline CDR1 is KGHSH and CDR2 is LQKENI. V lost 1 base and J 3 bases, leaving 6 bases between the germline ends. The chain is built from TRBV18 and TRBJ2-5; D possibly corresponds to TRBD2 (5 bases). This clonotype was obtained from a man between 18 and 29 years old in good health. The material sequenced was naive CD4+ T cells sorted from blood. Specified subset: CD45RA+ positively selected. In nucleotides, the CDR3 is TGTGCCAGCTCACCACGGCGGGAAGAGACCCAGTACTTC. Its protein product is CASSPRREETQYF.